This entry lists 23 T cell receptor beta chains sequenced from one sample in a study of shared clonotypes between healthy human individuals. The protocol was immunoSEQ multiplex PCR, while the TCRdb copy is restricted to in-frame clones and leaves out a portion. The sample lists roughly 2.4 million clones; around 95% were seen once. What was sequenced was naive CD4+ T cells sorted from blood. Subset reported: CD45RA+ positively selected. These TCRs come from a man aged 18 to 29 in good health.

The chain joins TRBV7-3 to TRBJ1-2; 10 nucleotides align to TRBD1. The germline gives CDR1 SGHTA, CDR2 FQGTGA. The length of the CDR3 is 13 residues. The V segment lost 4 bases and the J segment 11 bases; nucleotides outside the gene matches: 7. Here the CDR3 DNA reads TGTGCCAGCAGCTCATCGGACAGGGGGAAGTACACCTTC. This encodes CASSSSDRGKYTF.

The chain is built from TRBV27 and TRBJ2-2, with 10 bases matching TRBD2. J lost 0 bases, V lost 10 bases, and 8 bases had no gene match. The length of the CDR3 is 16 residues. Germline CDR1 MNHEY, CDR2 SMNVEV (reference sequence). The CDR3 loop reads CATRASGGTNTGELFF. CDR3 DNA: TGTGCCACCCGGGCTAGCGGGGGAACGAACACCGGGGAGCTGTTTTTT.

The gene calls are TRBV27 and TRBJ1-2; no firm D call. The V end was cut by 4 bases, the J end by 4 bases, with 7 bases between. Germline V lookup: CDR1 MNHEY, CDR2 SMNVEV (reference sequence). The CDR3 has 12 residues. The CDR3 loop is CASSSDTYGYTF. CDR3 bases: TGTGCCAGCAGTTCTGACACCTATGGCTACACCTTC.

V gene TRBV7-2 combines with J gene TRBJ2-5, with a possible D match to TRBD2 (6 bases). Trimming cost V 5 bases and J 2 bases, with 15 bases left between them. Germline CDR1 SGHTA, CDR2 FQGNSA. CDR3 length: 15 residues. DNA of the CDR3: TGTGCCAGCAGCCGCGGGGCAGGACGGCAAGAGACCCAGTACTTC. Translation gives CASSRGAGRQETQYF.

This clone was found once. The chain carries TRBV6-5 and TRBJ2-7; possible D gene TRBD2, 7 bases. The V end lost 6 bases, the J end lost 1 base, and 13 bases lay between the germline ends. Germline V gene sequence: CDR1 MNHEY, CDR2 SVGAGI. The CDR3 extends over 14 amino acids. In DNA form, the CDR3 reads TGTGCCAGCAGCTTAGGGGGGGTGTCCTACGAGCAGTACTTC. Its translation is CASSLGGVSYEQYF.

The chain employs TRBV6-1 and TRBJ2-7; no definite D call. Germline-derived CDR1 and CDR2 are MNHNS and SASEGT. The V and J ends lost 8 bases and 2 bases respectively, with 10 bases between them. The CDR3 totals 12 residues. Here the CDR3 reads CASGQVTYEQYF. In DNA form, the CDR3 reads TGTGCCAGCGGGCAGGTCACCTACGAGCAGTACTTC.

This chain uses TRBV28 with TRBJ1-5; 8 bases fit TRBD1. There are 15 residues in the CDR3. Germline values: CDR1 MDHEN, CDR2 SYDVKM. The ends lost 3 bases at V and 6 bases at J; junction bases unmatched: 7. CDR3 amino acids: CASSFGQGSGQPQHF. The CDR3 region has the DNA TGTGCCAGCAGTTTTGGACAGGGCTCGGGTCAGCCCCAGCATTTT.

Here the CDR3 DNA reads TGTGCCAGCAGCGTAGACCTTCTCACAGATACGCAGTATTTT. It translates to CASSVDLLTDTQYF. The J gene is TRBJ2-3, the V gene TRBV9; no clear D gene. Deletions cut 0 bases from V and 2 bases from J, with 7 bases between. Germline CDR1 is SGDLS and CDR2 is YYNGEE. CDR3 length equals 14 residues. The variable domain in full, completed from reference TRBV9 and TRBJ2-3, reads DSGVTQTPKHLITATGQRVTLRCSPRSGDLSVYWYQQSLDQGLQFLIQYYNGEERAKGNILERFSAQQFPDLHSELNLSSLELGDSALYFCASSVDLLTDTQYFGPGTRLTVL.

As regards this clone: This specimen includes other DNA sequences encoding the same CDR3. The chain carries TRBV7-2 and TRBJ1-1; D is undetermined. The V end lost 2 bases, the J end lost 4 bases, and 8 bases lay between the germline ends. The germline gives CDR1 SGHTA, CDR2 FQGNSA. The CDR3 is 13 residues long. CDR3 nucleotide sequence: TGTGCCAGCAGCTTACGTGTTGGCACTGAAGCTTTCTTT. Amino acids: CASSLRVGTEAFF.

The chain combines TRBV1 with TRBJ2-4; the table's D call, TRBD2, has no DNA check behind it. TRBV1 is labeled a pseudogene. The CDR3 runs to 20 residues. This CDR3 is CTSSHYPPRRLAEAKNIQYF. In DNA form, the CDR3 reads TGCACCAGCAGCCATTATCCTCCCAGGAGGCTAGCGGAAGCCAAAAACATTCAGTACTTC.

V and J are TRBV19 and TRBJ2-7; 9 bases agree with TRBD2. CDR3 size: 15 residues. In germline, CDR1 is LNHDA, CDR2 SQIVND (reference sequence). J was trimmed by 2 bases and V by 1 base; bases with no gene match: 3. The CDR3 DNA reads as TGTGCCAGTAGTATAGTAGCGGGGGCTACCTACGAGCAGTACTTC. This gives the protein CASSIVAGATYEQYF.

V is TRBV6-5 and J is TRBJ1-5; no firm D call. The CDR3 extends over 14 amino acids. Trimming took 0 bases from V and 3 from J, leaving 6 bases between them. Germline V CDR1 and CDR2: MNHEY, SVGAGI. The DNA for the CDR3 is TGTGCCAGCAGTTACTCGGATAACAATCAGCCCCAGCATTTT. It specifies CASSYSDNNQPQHF.

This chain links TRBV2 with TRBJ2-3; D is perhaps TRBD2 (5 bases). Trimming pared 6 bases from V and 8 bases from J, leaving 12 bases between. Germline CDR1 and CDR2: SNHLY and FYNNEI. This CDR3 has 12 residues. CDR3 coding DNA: TGTGCCAGCAGGCTCACTAGTATTACGCAGTATTTT. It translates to CASRLTSITQYF.

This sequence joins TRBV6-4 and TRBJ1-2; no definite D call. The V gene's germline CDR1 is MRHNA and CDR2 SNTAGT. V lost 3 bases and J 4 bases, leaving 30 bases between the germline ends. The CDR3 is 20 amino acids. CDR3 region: CASSDSAFLFTTQKTYGYTF. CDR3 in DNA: TGTGCCAGCAGTGATTCCGCCTTTCTTTTCACCACCCAGAAAACCTATGGCTACACCTTC.

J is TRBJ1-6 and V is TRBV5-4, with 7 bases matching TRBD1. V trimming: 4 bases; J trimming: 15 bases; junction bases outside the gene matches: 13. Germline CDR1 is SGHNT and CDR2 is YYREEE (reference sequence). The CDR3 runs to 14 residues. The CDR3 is CASSANPWDSGLHF. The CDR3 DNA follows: TGTGCCAGCAGCGCAAATCCGTGGGACAGCGGCCTCCACTTT.

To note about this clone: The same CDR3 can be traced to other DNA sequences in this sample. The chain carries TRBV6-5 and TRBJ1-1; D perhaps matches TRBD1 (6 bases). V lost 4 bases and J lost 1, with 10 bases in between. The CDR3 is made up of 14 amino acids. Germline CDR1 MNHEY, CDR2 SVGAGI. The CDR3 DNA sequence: TGTGCCAGCAGTTCAAGCAGGGGGAACACTGAAGCTTTCTTT. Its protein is CASSSSRGNTEAFF.

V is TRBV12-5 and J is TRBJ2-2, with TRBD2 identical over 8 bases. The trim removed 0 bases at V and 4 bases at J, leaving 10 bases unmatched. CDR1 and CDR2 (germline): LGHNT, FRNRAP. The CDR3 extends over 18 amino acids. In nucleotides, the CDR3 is TGTGCTAGTGGTTTGGTACCGAAGGGCGGGAGGACCACCGGGGAGCTGTTTTTT. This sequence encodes CASGLVPKGGRTTGELFF.

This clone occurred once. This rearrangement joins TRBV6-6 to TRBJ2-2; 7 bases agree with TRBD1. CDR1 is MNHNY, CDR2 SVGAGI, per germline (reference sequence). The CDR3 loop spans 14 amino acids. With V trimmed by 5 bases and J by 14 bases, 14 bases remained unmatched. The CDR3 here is CASSPRTGAPVLFF. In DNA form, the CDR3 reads TGTGCCAGCAGTCCTAGGACAGGCGCACCGGTCCTGTTTTTT.

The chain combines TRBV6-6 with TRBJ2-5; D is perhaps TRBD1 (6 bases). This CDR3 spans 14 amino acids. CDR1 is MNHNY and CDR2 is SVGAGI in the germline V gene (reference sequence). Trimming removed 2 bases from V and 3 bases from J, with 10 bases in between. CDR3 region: CASSYGQTKETQYF. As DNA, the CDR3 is TGTGCCAGCAGTTACGGACAGACCAAAGAGACCCAGTACTTC.

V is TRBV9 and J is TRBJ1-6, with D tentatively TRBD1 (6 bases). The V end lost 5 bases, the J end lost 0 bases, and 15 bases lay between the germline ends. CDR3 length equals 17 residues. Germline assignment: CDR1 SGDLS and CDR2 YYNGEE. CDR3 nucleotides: TGTGCCAGCAGTGGGGGGGCAGGTAGCTCCTATAATTCACCCCTCCACTTT. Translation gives CASSGGAGSSYNSPLHF.

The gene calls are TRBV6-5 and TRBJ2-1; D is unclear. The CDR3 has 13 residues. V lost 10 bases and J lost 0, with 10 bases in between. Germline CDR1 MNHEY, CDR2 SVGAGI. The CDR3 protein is CATKVPSYNEQFF. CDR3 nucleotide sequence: TGTGCCACTAAAGTACCCTCCTACAATGAGCAGTTCTTC.

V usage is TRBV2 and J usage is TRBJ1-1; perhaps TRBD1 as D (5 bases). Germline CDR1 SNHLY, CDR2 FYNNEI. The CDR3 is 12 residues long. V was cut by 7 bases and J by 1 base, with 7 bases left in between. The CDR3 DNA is TGTGCCAGCAAAGGACAGAACACTGAAGCTTTCTTT. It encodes CASKGQNTEAFF.

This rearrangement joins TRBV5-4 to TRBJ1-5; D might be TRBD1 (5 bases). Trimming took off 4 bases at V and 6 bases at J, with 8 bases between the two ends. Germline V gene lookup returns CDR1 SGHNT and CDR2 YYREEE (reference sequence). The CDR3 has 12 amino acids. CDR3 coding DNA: TGTGCCAGCAGCCCAGGGAGTCAGCCCCAGCATTTT. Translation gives CASSPGSQPQHF.